Presented here are 13 T cell receptor beta chains from one specimen sequenced in a study of blood T cell repertoires in COVID-19. The assay was immunoSEQ multiplex PCR, and TCRdb's table has in-frame clones only and misses some. The top ten hold 3.5% to 5% of the sample, which has about 140,000 clones, 60% to 85% seen once. The sequenced sample consisted of peripheral blood. Source of these receptors: an elderly woman with active or convalescent COVID-19.

The chain carries TRBV30 and TRBJ1-1; TRBD1 matches 8 bases. Germline V gives CDR1 GTSNPN, CDR2 SVGIG (reference sequence). The CDR3 totals 15 residues. V shed 3 bases and J 1 base; nucleotides not matched to a gene: 7. The CDR3 sequence: CAWSPRTGTNTEAFF. The CDR3 DNA reads as TGTGCCTGGAGCCCCCGGACAGGGACGAACACTGAAGCTTTCTTT.

V gene TRBV11-3 combines with J gene TRBJ2-1; D possibly corresponds to TRBD2 (6 bases). The ends were cut back, 1 base at V and 9 bases at J, with 10 bases in the middle. The germline V gene encodes CDR1 SGHNT and CDR2 YENEEA. The CDR3 has 13 amino acids. In nucleotides, the CDR3 is TGTGCCAGCAGCTTAGGGGACTCCCCTGAGCAGTTCTTC. It codes for CASSLGDSPEQFF.

CDR3 nucleotide sequence: TGTGCCAGCAGTGAGGTAAACAGGGGATCCTATGGCTACACCTTC. It is translated as CASSEVNRGSYGYTF. The V and J genes are TRBV6-1 and TRBJ1-2; TRBD1 agrees at 7 bases. The germline gives CDR1 MNHNS, CDR2 SASEGT. J was trimmed by 4 bases and V by 3 bases; bases with no gene match: 8. The CDR3 consists of 15 residues.

The gene calls are TRBV5-1 and TRBJ1-2; D is uncertain. Trimming cost V 0 bases and J 4 bases, with 10 bases left between them. This CDR3 is 14 amino acids long. Germline CDR1 SGHRS, CDR2 YFSETQ. As DNA, the CDR3 is TGCGCCAGCAGCTTGGATGGGCCAGGCTATGGCTACACCTTC. Residues: CASSLDGPGYGYTF.

This clone has at least ten counts. V gene TRBV19 combines with J gene TRBJ1-2; maybe TRBD1 (5 bases). V was trimmed by 4 bases and J by 7 bases, leaving 16 bases between them. Germline CDR1 reads LNHDA; CDR2 reads SQIVND (reference sequence). CDR3 length: 14 residues. Written as DNA, the CDR3 is TGTGCCAGTAGTACGACAGTCCCCCGGAGTGGCTACACCTTC. It is translated as CASSTTVPRSGYTF. The complete variable domain, with remaining parts taken from reference TRBV19 and TRBJ1-2, reads DGGITQSPKYLFRKEGQNVTLSCEQNLNHDAMYWYRQDPGQGLRLIYYSQIVNDFQKGDIAEGYSVSREKKESFPLTVTSAQKNPTAFYLCASSTTVPRSGYTFGSGTRLTVV.

This clone was picked up a small number of times. J is TRBJ2-7 and V is TRBV27, with 8 bases fitting TRBD1. The CDR3 loop spans 14 amino acids. The junction had 8 bases not matched to a gene; V was cut back by 4 bases and J by 6 bases. Germline V CDR1 and CDR2: MNHEY, SMNVEV (reference sequence). In DNA form, the CDR3 reads TGTGCCAGCAGTTCGGTGGACAGGGTAGCCGAGCAGTACTTC. It codes for CASSSVDRVAEQYF.

V is TRBV5-4 and J is TRBJ1-2; 9 bases line up with TRBD1. This CDR3 contains 17 residues. CDR1 is SGHNT, CDR2 YYREEE, per germline (reference sequence). With 0 bases clipped from V and 14 bases from J, the junction kept 20 bases outside the gene matches. CDR3 DNA: TGTGCCAGCAGCTTGGATGGACAGGGGACCCTTTGGGGAATTTATACCTTC. Encoded protein: CASSLDGQGTLWGIYTF.

This sequence joins TRBV5-1 and TRBJ1-1; weak D call: TRBD1 (5 bases). Between the trimmed V and J ends, which lost 2 bases and 4 bases, there was a span of 15 bases. The CDR3 has 15 amino acids. The germline CDR1 and CDR2 sequences are SGHRS and YFSETQ. CDR3 region: CASSLIRDLSTEAFF. The CDR3 nucleotides read TGCGCCAGCAGCTTAATCAGGGATTTGAGCACTGAAGCTTTCTTT. Using reference TRBV5-1 and TRBJ1-1 for the parts outside the CDR3, the full variable domain is KAGVTQTPRYLIKTRGQQVTLSCSPISGHRSVSWYQQTPGQGLQFLFEYFSETQRNKGNFPGRFSGRQFSNSRSEMNVSTLELGDSALYLCASSLIRDLSTEAFFGQGTRLTVV.

Only a few counts were recorded for this clone. This chain connects TRBV5-4 to TRBJ1-6, with 8 positions matching TRBD1. Germline V gives CDR1 SGHNT, CDR2 YYREEE (reference sequence). After removal of 0 bases from V and 1 base from J, the junction contained 3 bases not matched to a gene. CDR3 length equals 17 residues. As DNA, the CDR3 is TGTGCCAGCAGCTTGGCTCAGGGGGCATCCTATAATTCACCCCTCCACTTT. This translates into CASSLAQGASYNSPLHF.

The CDR3 here is CASSLDPGAEQFF. The CDR3 coding sequence is TGTGCCAGCAGTTTAGACCCCGGTGCTGAGCAGTTCTTC. This rearrangement joins TRBV12-3 or TRBV12-4 to TRBJ2-1, with D unresolved. This CDR3 spans 13 amino acids. Trimming removed 1 base at V and 9 bases at J, with 10 bases between.

The rearrangement uses TRBV19 and TRBJ1-1, with D possibly matching TRBD1 (5 bases). V lost 6 bases and J lost 5, with 10 bases in between. The CDR3 runs to 12 residues. Germline V gives CDR1 LNHDA, CDR2 SQIVND (reference sequence). CDR3 DNA sequence: TGTGCCAGTAGCTGGGGGGGAACTGAAGCTTTCTTT. Amino acid sequence: CASSWGGTEAFF.

The V gene is TRBV19, the J gene TRBJ2-3; TRBD1 aligns across 11 bases. V trimming: 4 bases; J trimming: 3 bases; junction bases outside the gene matches: 3. Germline CDR1 is LNHDA and CDR2 is SQIVND (reference sequence). This CDR3 is built from 15 residues. CDR3: CASSTGQGATDTQYF. Here the CDR3 DNA reads TGTGCCAGTAGTACCGGACAGGGGGCGACAGATACGCAGTATTTT.

In regard to this clone: A read error may produce the germline difference seen at one junction end. The chain has TRBV25-1 and TRBJ1-2; D is perhaps TRBD1 (6 bases). The CDR3 consists of 13 residues. Germline lookup yields CDR1 MGHDK and CDR2 SYGVNS. The CDR3 DNA reads TGTGCCAGCAGTGATTTTTTCCGGGACAACCTTTTTTTC. Encoded protein: CASSDFFRDNLFF.